This passage covers 19 T cell receptor beta chains from one sample sequenced in a study of regulatory T cells in long-lasting Graves disease. Specified time point: persistent/refractory GD, antithyroid drugs over 5 years with positive TRAb. TCR sequences were obtained from RNA taken from PBMCs. Sequencing libraries for TCR beta were prepared with iRepertoire HTBI primers and Arm-PCR of CDR3 regions. TCRdb recomputed calls from the multiplex PCR reads with MiXCR, one row per CDR3 protein. Of 400,000 to 500,000 distinct CDR3 sequences in the sample, about a fifth were seen once. Material: peripheral blood mononuclear cells (PBMCs), obtained when the disease was refractory, from a patient treated with antithyroid drugs. These receptors all stem from a female donor with Graves disease.

As concerns this clonotype: This may be a read error, as it is one base from a much larger clone. The chain links TRBV11-2 to TRBJ1-4; 7 nucleotides line up with TRBD1. V was clipped by 4 bases and J by 7 bases; unmatched bases: 3. CDR3 length: 13 amino acids. The germline CDR1 and CDR2 sequences are SGHAT and FQNNGV. The chain's CDR3 is CASSSGTVEKLFF. Written as DNA, the CDR3 is TGTGCCAGCAGCTCCGGGACAGTTGAAAAACTGTTTTTT.

This clonotype has ten or more counts. The chain combines TRBV28 with TRBJ2-6; D may be TRBD1 (6 bases). This CDR3 is 15 amino acids long. V was cut by 6 bases and J by 0 bases, with 9 bases left in between. Germline V gene data show CDR1 as MDHEN and CDR2 as SYDVKM. CDR3 in DNA: TGTGCCAGCAGCTTGGACAGCTCTGGGGCCAACGTCCTGACTTTC. Residues: CASSLDSSGANVLTF.

The sample holds many counts of this clonotype. The chain uses TRBV6-1 and TRBJ2-7; no reliable D call. V was shortened by 6 bases and J by 2 bases, with 8 bases between the two germline ends. The length of the CDR3 is 12 residues. The germline CDR1 and CDR2 sequences are MNHNS and SASEGT. In DNA, the CDR3 is TGTGCCAGCAGCATGGGCCCCTACGAGCAGTACTTC. Its translation is CASSMGPYEQYF.

This clonotype was recorded at least ten times. The chain recombines TRBV3-1 with TRBJ1-5; a weak D match, TRBD1 (6 bases). The CDR3 length is 15 residues. Germline V gives CDR1 LGHDT, CDR2 YNNKEL (reference sequence). The germline V and J ends were trimmed by 2 bases and 5 bases, with 13 bases remaining between them. The CDR3 DNA sequence: TGTGCCAGCAGCCAAAGTTATGGGGGCGATCAGCCCCAGCATTTT. It translates to CASSQSYGGDQPQHF. The variable domain in full, completed from reference TRBV3-1 and TRBJ1-5, reads DTAVSQTPKYLVTQMGNDKSIKCEQNLGHDTMYWYKQDSKKFLKIMFSYNNKELIINETVPNRFSPKSPDKAHLNLHINSLELGDSAVYFCASSQSYGGDQPQHFGDGTRLSIL.

In its sample, this clonotype was seen many times. In DNA form, the CDR3 reads TGTGCCAGCAGTTTTCTCCGAATCAATGGGCACGAGCAGTACTTC. Translated: CASSFLRINGHEQYF. This rearrangement joins TRBV12-3 or TRBV12-4 to TRBJ2-7; D is unresolved. This CDR3 comprises 15 residues. V was trimmed by 3 bases and J by 5 bases, leaving 17 bases between them.

Comment on this clonotype: With a much larger clone just one base away, this may be a read error. The CDR3 region is CASSIEKQGSYHDQPQHF. Written as DNA, the CDR3 is TGTGCCAGCAGCATCGAGAAACAGGGGTCTTATCACGATCAGCCCCAGCATTTT. This rearrangement joins TRBV2 to TRBJ1-5, with 7 bases fitting TRBD1. From germline, CDR1 is SNHLY and CDR2 FYNNEI. This CDR3 has 18 residues. V lost 6 bases to trimming and J lost 5 bases; unmatched junction nucleotides: 19.

Remarks on this clonotype: Mismatch with germline at one junction end may stem from a read error. V is TRBV28 and J is TRBJ2-1; D not certain. In germline, CDR1 is MDHEN, CDR2 SYDVKM. The CDR3 runs to 13 residues. Here the CDR3 DNA reads TGTGCCTGCAGTTTATCCTCAGGCTCGAAGCAGTTCTTC. Its protein product is CACSLSSGSKQFF.

This clonotype was found many times. The chain uses TRBV28 and TRBJ2-5; D is unresolved. The V end lost 3 bases, the J end lost 2 bases, and 13 bases lay between the germline ends. From germline, CDR1 is MDHEN and CDR2 SYDVKM. The CDR3 totals 15 residues. CDR3 residues: CASSFAGRLQETQYF. CDR3 DNA sequence: TGTGCCAGCAGTTTCGCAGGACGTCTACAAGAGACCCAGTACTTC.

CDR3 sequence: CASSAVPGQPIQYF. The CDR3 coding sequence is TGTGCCAGCAGCGCCGTCCCGGGACAGCCAATTCAGTACTTC. This sequence joins TRBV9 and TRBJ2-4; 7 bases match TRBD1. The germline V gene has CDR1 SGDLS and CDR2 YYNGEE. This CDR3 is 14 amino acids long. Losses at the gene ends were 3 bases for V and 10 bases for J; bases not matched to a gene: 10.

This chain connects TRBV13 to TRBJ2-3; D gene ambiguous. The germline V gene has CDR1 PRHDT and CDR2 FYEKMQ (reference sequence). V shed 5 bases and J shed 1 base, with 13 bases lying between them. The CDR3 contains 15 residues. DNA for the CDR3: TGTGCCAGCAGCCCCCGGGTTGGGGGCACAGATACGCAGTATTTT. Its protein product is CASSPRVGGTDTQYF.

This clonotype was recorded at least ten times. The rearrangement links TRBV27 to TRBJ2-6; D possibly corresponds to TRBD1 (6 bases). V lost 2 bases and J 0 bases, leaving 8 bases between the germline ends. Germline V lookup: CDR1 MNHEY, CDR2 SMNVEV (reference sequence). The CDR3 is 16 amino acids. CDR3 DNA sequence: TGTGCCAGCAGTTTAACAGGGATCTCTGGGGCCAACGTCCTGACTTTC. It codes for CASSLTGISGANVLTF.

Worth noting for this clonotype: The junction does not match germline at one end; this may be a read error. The genes are TRBV5-6 and TRBJ1-2, with 9 bases fitting TRBD1. The CDR3 is 14 residues long. Per germline, CDR1 SGHDT and CDR2 YYEEEE. In DNA form, the CDR3 reads TGTGTCAGCCTAGGGACAGGGCGAGACTATGGCTACACCTTC. Translation: CVSLGTGRDYGYTF.

This chain uses TRBV28 with TRBJ2-1; D might be TRBD1 or TRBD2, each matching 5 bases. This CDR3 has 16 amino acids. The germline CDR1 and CDR2 sequences are MDHEN and SYDVKM. The V gene lost 4 bases and the J gene lost 0 bases, with 13 bases spanning the gap. CDR3 bases: TGTGCCAGCAGTTCGTACAGAGGGGCCTCCTACAATGAGCAGTTCTTC. This encodes CASSSYRGASYNEQFF.

About this clonotype itself: With a much larger clone just one base away, this may be a read error. The V gene is TRBV28, the J gene TRBJ1-5, with a weak D call TRBD1 (5 bases). Germline values: CDR1 MDHEN, CDR2 SYDVKM. This CDR3 contains 16 residues. V was cut by 10 bases and J by 0 bases, with 19 bases left in between. CDR3 region: CANSSEGLDSNQPQHF. In nucleotides, the CDR3 is TGTGCCAACAGCTCCGAGGGGCTAGATAGCAATCAGCCCCAGCATTTT.

This clonotype showed up just a few times. This sequence joins TRBV20-1 and TRBJ1-2; D uncertain. Germline V gene lookup returns CDR1 DFQATT and CDR2 SNEGSKA (reference sequence). This CDR3 is built from 12 residues. Trimming removed 0 bases from V and 8 bases from J, with 10 bases in between. CDR3 region: CSARDMGLGYTF. The CDR3 region has the DNA TGCAGTGCTAGAGATATGGGCTTGGGCTACACCTTC.

This clonotype occurred many times. The chain has TRBV18 and TRBJ1-1, with a possible D match to TRBD1 (5 bases). Looked up from germline, CDR1 is KGHSH and CDR2 is LQKENI. V lost 8 bases, J lost 1 base, and 17 bases lay in between. The CDR3 sequence is 15 residues long. DNA of the CDR3: TGTGCCAGCAGTCCGGGGCCTGGAGGGAACACTGAAGCTTTCTTT. It encodes CASSPGPGGNTEAFF.

This clonotype was seen ten or more times. The chain joins TRBV20-1 to TRBJ2-5, with 10 bases lining up with TRBD2. The CDR3 is 15 residues long. Germline V gene lookup returns CDR1 DFQATT and CDR2 SNEGSKA (reference sequence). V lost 2 bases, J lost 4 bases, and 7 bases stayed unmatched. The CDR3 region is CSARNLAGVGETQYF. For the CDR3, the DNA is TGCAGTGCTAGAAATCTAGCGGGAGTAGGAGAGACCCAGTACTTC.

This clonotype was counted between two and nine times. The chain recombines TRBV12-3 or TRBV12-4 with TRBJ2-3; a weak D match, TRBD1 (6 bases). This CDR3 has 14 amino acids. V was clipped by 1 base and J by 6 bases, with 11 bases between them. This chain's CDR3 is CASSLDTGLDTQYF. DNA for the CDR3: TGTGCCAGCAGTTTAGACACAGGGTTGGATACGCAGTATTTT.

This clonotype was seen a handful of times. V is TRBV11-2 and J is TRBJ2-4; 7 bases line up with TRBD1. The germline V gene encodes CDR1 SGHAT and CDR2 FQNNGV. Trimming at V came to 4 bases and at J to 4 bases, leaving 7 bases not matched to a gene. The CDR3 loop spans 15 amino acids. CDR3: CASSSTGLAKNIQYF. Written as DNA, the CDR3 is TGTGCCAGCAGCTCGACAGGGTTGGCAAAAAACATTCAGTACTTC.